This TCR beta chain was recovered during a study of T-cell reconstitution after alpha-beta-depleted transplantation in children. This clonotype was seen only once. Germline CDR1 DFQATT, CDR2 SNEGSKA (reference sequence). The CDR3 spans 13 residues. The ends were cut back, 3 bases at V and 10 bases at J, with 13 bases in the middle. A library of TCRbeta sequences, prepared with unique molecular identifiers, was generated. TCRdb fed the PCR reads into MiXCR, producing one record per CDR3 protein. Altogether around 960,000 distinct CDR3 sequences are present, about 26% being singletons, with the ten largest covering roughly 27%.

The sequencing used PBMCs, mostly from graft donor cells, collected 360 days after TCRalphabeta/CD19-depleted stem cell transplant. The receptor's source is a boy under three years old who had a stem cell transplant for SCID, so the T cells may come from the graft donor. The chain joins TRBV20-1 to TRBJ1-6; no clear D. DNA for the CDR3: TGCAGTGCTAGCCCGGCGGGGTACTCACCCCTCCACTTT. Translated, it gives CSASPAGYSPLHF.